The 21 T cell receptor beta chains below were found in one sample sequenced in a study of CD8 T cells in Susac syndrome. RNA was extracted with the RNeasy kit, and a quantity of about 0.45 to 1 ug was reverse transcribed using random hexamers. TCRdb reanalysed the immunoSEQ multiplex PCR reads using MiXCR and keeps one entry per CDR3 protein. The data show 150,000 or so distinct CDR3 sequences, with approximately 94% seen just once and approximately 0.094% held by the top ten. The material sequenced was CD4+ T cells from PBMCs. All receptors come from a human donor with multiple sclerosis.

The chain recombines TRBV6-6 with TRBJ1-5, with TRBD1 matching over 8 bases. The J segment lost 7 bases and the V segment lost 5 bases, leaving 4 bases of the junction unmatched. In germline, CDR1 is MNHNY, CDR2 SVGAGI (reference sequence). This CDR3 is 13 amino acids long. The CDR3 sequence is CASSQGQGQPQHF. The CDR3 coding sequence is TGTGCCAGCAGTCAAGGACAGGGACAGCCCCAGCATTTT.

The rearrangement links TRBV30 to TRBJ2-7; 11 nucleotides align to TRBD1. CDR1 and CDR2 (germline): GTSNPN, SVGIG (reference sequence). The CDR3 spans 15 residues. Trimming removed 2 bases from V and 3 bases from J; junction bases left unmatched: 6. The CDR3 DNA sequence: TGTGCCTGGAGTCCCTTGGGGACAGGGGGCTACGAGCAGTACTTC. Translation gives CAWSPLGTGGYEQYF.

V usage is TRBV3-1 and J usage is TRBJ2-2, with D perhaps matching TRBD2 (6 bases). The germline V gene encodes CDR1 LGHDT and CDR2 YNNKEL (reference sequence). The CDR3 is 15 amino acids. Trimming stripped 5 bases from V and 0 bases from J, with 10 bases between. The CDR3 DNA reads TGTGCCAGCAGCTCAGGAGGGACGAACACCGGGGAGCTGTTTTTT. Residues: CASSSGGTNTGELFF. The full variable domain, in which reference TRBV3-1 and TRBJ2-2 provide the parts outside the CDR3, is DTAVSQTPKYLVTQMGNDKSIKCEQNLGHDTMYWYKQDSKKFLKIMFSYNNKELIINETVPNRFSPKSPDKAHLNLHINSLELGDSAVYFCASSSGGTNTGELFFGEGSRLTVL.

V gene TRBV6-5 combines with J gene TRBJ2-2, with D possibly matching TRBD1 (6 bases). CDR3 length: 15 residues. The germline V gene has CDR1 MNHEY and CDR2 SVGAGI. Trimming removed 6 bases from V and 8 bases from J, with 19 bases in between. The CDR3 DNA reads TGTGCCAGCAGACATCTACAGGGAGCGGTAGGGGAGCTGTTTTTT. Protein: CASRHLQGAVGELFF.

The rearrangement links TRBV29-1 to TRBJ2-1, with 13 nucleotides matching TRBD2. CDR1 is SQVTM, CDR2 ANQGSEA, per germline. This CDR3 has 16 amino acids. J lost 4 bases, V lost 4 bases, and 7 bases had no gene match. The CDR3 spells CSVVTTSGRQYNEQFF. DNA of the CDR3: TGCAGCGTTGTGACGACTAGCGGGAGGCAATACAATGAGCAGTTCTTC.

In its sample, this clonotype was seen once. V usage is TRBV7-9 and J usage is TRBJ2-5, with D maybe TRBD1 (5 bases). V was shortened by 5 bases and J by 0 bases, with 13 bases between the two germline ends. The CDR3 runs to 15 residues. Germline CDR1 is SEHNR and CDR2 is FQNEAQ (reference sequence). In DNA form, the CDR3 reads TGTGCCAGCAGCCGACAGTCTACGTACCAAGAGACCCAGTACTTC. Protein sequence: CASSRQSTYQETQYF.

V usage is TRBV7-9 and J usage is TRBJ2-3; 10 positions match TRBD1. Germline V gene data show CDR1 as SEHNR and CDR2 as FQNEAQ (reference sequence). Trimming cost V 4 bases and J 2 bases; bases outside gene matches: 6. The CDR3 is 16 residues long. The CDR3 DNA reads as TGTGCCAGCAGCTATGACAGGGGGCGCGTCACAGATACGCAGTATTTT. Its translation is CASSYDRGRVTDTQYF.

The V call is TRBV10-3, the J call TRBJ1-3; D remains ambiguous. Per germline, CDR1 ENHRY and CDR2 SYGVKD. This CDR3 spans 14 amino acids. V was pared by 2 bases and J by 0 bases, with 5 bases between. CDR3 sequence (DNA): TGTGCCATCAGTGAGAGGAGCTCTGGAAACACCATATATTTT. Its protein product is CAISERSSGNTIYF.

This chain connects TRBV29-1 to TRBJ2-7; D is tentatively TRBD1 or TRBD2 (5 bases each). Per the germline V gene, CDR1 is SQVTM and CDR2 is ANQGSEA. V gave up 7 bases and J gave up 6 bases, with 19 bases separating them. CDR3 size: 13 residues. The CDR3 protein is CSAGGYDIPEQYF. The CDR3 coding sequence is TGCAGCGCTGGGGGATACGACATTCCCGAGCAGTACTTC.

The chain couples TRBV10-3 to TRBJ2-5, with 12 bases that match TRBD2. Per germline, CDR1 ENHRY and CDR2 SYGVKD. The V gene end was trimmed by 8 bases and the J gene end by 4 bases; junction bases not matched to a gene: 5. The CDR3 consists of 14 residues. CDR3 residues: CAIRTSGAGETQYF. CDR3 coding DNA: TGTGCCATCCGGACTAGCGGGGCCGGAGAGACCCAGTACTTC.

V gene TRBV5-1 combines with J gene TRBJ2-3; tentative D call: TRBD1 (5 bases). V lost 0 bases and J 1 base, leaving 9 bases between the germline ends. Germline assignment: CDR1 SGHRS and CDR2 YFSETQ. This CDR3 has 15 amino acids. CDR3 sequence reads: CASSLGGSGTDTQYF. CDR3 DNA: TGCGCCAGCAGCTTGGGGGGCTCGGGCACAGATACGCAGTATTTT.

The rearrangement joins TRBV29-1 to TRBJ2-5; no firm D call. Germline values: CDR1 SQVTM, CDR2 ANQGSEA. This CDR3 has 12 residues. Trimming stripped 7 bases from V and 2 bases from J, with 11 bases between. CDR3 sequence (DNA): TGCAGCGCTATACTTGTTCAAGAGACCCAGTACTTC. Translated, it gives CSAILVQETQYF.

The J gene is TRBJ2-3, the V gene TRBV29-1, with D possibly TRBD1 on 5 matching bases. V was cut by 3 bases and J by 7 bases, with 8 bases left in between. The CDR3 is 11 amino acids. Germline V gives CDR1 SQVTM, CDR2 ANQGSEA. DNA of the CDR3: TGCAGCGTTGATCAGGGAAATACGCAGTATTTT. Translating it yields CSVDQGNTQYF.

This clonotype was found a few times. The V call is TRBV27, the J call TRBJ2-7; D gene uncertain. V was cut by 4 bases and J by 1 base, with 8 bases left in between. This CDR3 has 13 amino acids. The germline gives CDR1 MNHEY, CDR2 SMNVEV (reference sequence). The CDR3: CASSSGVSYEQYF. The CDR3, as DNA: TGTGCCAGCAGTTCGGGCGTTTCCTACGAGCAGTACTTC.

The chain uses TRBV6-5 and TRBJ1-2; no definite D call. Trimming removed 2 bases at V and 2 bases at J, with 12 bases between. The CDR3 loop spans 15 amino acids. The germline gives CDR1 MNHEY, CDR2 SVGAGI. The CDR3 bases are TGTGCCAGCAGTTACGGTCCCCAGGAGAACTATGGCTACACCTTC. This encodes CASSYGPQENYGYTF.

There are a few counts of this clonotype. The chain couples TRBV19 to TRBJ1-1, with D possibly being TRBD1 (5 bases). Between the trimmed V and J ends, which lost 6 bases and 0 bases, there was a span of 11 bases. The germline V gene encodes CDR1 LNHDA and CDR2 SQIVND (reference sequence). This CDR3 is built from 14 residues. The CDR3 coding sequence is TGTGCCAGTAGCGTGGGGCGTCTGAACACTGAAGCTTTCTTT. It yields the protein CASSVGRLNTEAFF.

The J gene is TRBJ1-5, the V gene TRBV30; D gene uncertain. Trimming pared 2 bases from V and 3 bases from J, leaving 11 bases between. Per germline, CDR1 GTSNPN and CDR2 SVGIG (reference sequence). The CDR3 runs to 14 residues. This chain's CDR3 is CAWSSRSINQPQHF. DNA of the CDR3: TGTGCCTGGAGTTCCCGGTCTATCAATCAGCCCCAGCATTTT.

The chain joins TRBV27 to TRBJ2-5; a possible D gene is TRBD2 (5 bases). Germline CDR1 MNHEY, CDR2 SMNVEV (reference sequence). CDR3 length: 13 residues. Trimming cost V 6 bases and J 3 bases, with 11 bases left between them. CDR3 in amino acids: CASRAGLKETQYF. DNA for the CDR3: TGTGCCAGCAGGGCTGGACTGAAAGAGACCCAGTACTTC.

J is TRBJ1-5 and V is TRBV3-1, with D hard to call. In germline, CDR1 is LGHDT, CDR2 YNNKEL (reference sequence). V lost 2 bases, J lost 6 bases, and 8 bases lay in between. The CDR3 is made up of 13 amino acids. The CDR3 reads CASSQTRLQPQHF. The CDR3 coding sequence is TGTGCCAGCAGCCAAACGCGACTTCAGCCCCAGCATTTT.

The chain joins TRBV7-9 to TRBJ2-5; TRBD2 might be the D (6 bases). This CDR3 is built from 15 residues. The ends were cut back, 5 bases at V and 4 bases at J, with 17 bases in the middle. In germline, CDR1 is SEHNR, CDR2 FQNEAQ (reference sequence). The CDR3 spells CASSVGQTRGETQYF. CDR3 bases: TGTGCCAGCAGCGTCGGACAAACGCGGGGAGAGACCCAGTACTTC. Full variable domain (remainder filled in from reference TRBV7-9 and TRBJ2-5): DTGVSQNPRHKITKRGQNVTFRCDPISEHNRLYWYRQTLGQGPEFLTYFQNEAQLEKSRLLSDRFSAERPKGSFSTLEIQRTEQGDSAMYLCASSVGQTRGETQYFGPGTRLLVL.

V gene TRBV4-3 combines with J gene TRBJ1-2, with D unresolved. Germline CDR1 and CDR2: LGHNA and YSLEER. V was clipped by 1 base and J by 1 base, with 4 bases between them. This CDR3 has 13 amino acids. The CDR3 here is CASSQGINYGYTF. The CDR3 DNA follows: TGCGCCAGCAGCCAAGGGATTAACTATGGCTACACCTTC.